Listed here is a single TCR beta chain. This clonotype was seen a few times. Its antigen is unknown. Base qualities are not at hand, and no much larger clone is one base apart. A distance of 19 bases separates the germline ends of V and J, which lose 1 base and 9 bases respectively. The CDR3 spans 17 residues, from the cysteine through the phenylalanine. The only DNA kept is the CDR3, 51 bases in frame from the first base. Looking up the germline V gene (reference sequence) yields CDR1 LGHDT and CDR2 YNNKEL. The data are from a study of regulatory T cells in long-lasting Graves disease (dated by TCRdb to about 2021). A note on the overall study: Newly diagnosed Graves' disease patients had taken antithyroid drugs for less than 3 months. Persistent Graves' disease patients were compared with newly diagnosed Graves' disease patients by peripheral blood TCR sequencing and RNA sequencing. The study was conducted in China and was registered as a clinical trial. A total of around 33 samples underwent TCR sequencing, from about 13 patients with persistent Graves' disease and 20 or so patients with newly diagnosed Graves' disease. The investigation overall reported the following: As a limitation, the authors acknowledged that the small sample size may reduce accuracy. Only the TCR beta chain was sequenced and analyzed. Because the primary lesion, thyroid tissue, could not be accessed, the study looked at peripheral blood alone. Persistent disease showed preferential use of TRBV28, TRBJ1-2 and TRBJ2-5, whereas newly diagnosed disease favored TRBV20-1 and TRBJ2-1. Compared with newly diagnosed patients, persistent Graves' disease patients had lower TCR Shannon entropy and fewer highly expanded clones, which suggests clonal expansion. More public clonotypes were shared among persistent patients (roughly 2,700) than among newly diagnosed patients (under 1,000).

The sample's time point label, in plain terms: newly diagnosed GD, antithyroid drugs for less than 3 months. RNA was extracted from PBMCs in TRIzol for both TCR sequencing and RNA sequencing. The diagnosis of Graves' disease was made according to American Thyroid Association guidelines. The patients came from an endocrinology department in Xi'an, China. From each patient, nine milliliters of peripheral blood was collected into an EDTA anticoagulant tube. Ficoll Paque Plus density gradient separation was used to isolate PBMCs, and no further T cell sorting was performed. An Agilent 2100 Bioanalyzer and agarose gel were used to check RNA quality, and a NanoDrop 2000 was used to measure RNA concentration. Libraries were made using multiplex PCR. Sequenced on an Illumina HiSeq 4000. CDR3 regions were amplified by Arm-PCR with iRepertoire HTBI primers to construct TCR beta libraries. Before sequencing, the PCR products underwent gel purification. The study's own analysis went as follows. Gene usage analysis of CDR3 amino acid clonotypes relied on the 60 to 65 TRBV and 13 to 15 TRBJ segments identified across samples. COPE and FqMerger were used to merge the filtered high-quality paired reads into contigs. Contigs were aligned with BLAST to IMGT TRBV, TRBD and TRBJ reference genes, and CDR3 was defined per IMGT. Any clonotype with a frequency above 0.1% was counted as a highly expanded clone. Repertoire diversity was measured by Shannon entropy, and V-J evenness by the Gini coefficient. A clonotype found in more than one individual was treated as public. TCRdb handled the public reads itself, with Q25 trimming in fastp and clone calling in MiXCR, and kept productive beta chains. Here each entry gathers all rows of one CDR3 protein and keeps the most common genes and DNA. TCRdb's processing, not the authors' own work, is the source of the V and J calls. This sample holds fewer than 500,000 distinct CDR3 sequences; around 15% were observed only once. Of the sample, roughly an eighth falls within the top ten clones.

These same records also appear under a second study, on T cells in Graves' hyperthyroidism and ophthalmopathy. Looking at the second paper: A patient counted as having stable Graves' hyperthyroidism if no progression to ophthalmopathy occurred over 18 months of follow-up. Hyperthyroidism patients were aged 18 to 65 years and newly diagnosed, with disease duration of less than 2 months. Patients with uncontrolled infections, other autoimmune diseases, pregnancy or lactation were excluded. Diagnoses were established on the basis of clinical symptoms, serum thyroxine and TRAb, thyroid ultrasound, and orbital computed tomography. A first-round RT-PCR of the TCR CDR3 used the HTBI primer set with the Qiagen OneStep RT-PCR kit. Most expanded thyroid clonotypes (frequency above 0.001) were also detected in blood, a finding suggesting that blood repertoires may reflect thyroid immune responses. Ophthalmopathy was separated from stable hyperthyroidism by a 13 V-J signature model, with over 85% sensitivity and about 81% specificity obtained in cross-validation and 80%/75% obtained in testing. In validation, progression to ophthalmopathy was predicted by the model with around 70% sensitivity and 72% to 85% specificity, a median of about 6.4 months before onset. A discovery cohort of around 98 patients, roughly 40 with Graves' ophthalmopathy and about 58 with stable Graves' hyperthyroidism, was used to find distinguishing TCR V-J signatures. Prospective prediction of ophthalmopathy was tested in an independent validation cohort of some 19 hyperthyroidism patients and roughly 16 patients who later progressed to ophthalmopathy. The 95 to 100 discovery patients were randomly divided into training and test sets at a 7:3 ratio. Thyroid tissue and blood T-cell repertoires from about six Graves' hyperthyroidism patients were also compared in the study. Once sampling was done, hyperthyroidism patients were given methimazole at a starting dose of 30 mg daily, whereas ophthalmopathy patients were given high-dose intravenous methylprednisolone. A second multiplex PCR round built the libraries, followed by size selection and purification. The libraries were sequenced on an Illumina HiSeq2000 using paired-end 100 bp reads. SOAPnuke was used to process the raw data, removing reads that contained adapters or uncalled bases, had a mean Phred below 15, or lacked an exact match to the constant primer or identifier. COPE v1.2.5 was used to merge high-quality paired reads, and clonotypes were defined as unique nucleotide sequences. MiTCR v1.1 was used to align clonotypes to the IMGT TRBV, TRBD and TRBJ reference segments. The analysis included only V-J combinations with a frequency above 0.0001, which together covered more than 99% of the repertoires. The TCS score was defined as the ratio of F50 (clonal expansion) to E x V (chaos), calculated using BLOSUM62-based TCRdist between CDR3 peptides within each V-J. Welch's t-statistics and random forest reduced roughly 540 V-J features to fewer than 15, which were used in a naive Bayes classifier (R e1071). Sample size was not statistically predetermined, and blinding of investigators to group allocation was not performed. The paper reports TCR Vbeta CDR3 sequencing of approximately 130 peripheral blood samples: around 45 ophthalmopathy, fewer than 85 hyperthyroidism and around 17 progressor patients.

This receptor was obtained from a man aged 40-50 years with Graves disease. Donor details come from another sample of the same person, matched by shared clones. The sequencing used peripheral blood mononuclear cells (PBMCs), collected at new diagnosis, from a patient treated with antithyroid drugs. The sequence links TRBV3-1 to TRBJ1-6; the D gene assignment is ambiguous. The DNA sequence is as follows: TGTGCCAGCAGCCAAGGTCGGACTGCCCGCACGGGTTCACCCCTCCACTTT. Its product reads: CASSQGRTARTGSPLHF.